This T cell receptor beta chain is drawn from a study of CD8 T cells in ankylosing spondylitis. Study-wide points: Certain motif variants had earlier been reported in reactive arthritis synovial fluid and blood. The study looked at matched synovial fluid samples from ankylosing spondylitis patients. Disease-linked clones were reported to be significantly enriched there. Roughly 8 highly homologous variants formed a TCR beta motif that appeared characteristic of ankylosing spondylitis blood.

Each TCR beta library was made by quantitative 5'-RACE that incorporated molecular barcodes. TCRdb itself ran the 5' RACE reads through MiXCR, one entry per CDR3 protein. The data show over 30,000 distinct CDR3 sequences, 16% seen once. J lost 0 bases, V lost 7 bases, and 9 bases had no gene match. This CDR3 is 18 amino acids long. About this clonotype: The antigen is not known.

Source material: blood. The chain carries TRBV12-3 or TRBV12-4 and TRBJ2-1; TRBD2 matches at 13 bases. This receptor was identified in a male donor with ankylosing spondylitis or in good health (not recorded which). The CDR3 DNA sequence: TGTGCCAGCAACAGTTGGACTAGCGGGAGACCCTCCTACAATGAGCAGTTCTTC. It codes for CASNSWTSGRPSYNEQFF.